These 18 T cell receptor beta chains were all obtained from the same sample, sequenced in a study of cytomegalovirus exposure and HLA in healthy donors listed by TCRdb under 2017. The library was made by the immunoSEQ multiplex PCR assay. A mixture of 60 forward primers for TCR Vbeta segments and 13 reverse primers for TCR Jbeta segments was used in the multiplex PCR. TCRdb retrieved this table from immuneACCESS and kept in-frame rearrangements only. Not all clones are present; in checked studies, unresolved V genes account for under half, and no reason is known for the remainder. In all, the sample holds approximately 130,000 clones, and less than 80% of those were seen once. In total, the top ten clones hold 1.8% of the sample. The sequencing input was PBMCs. The receptors derive from a female donor in good health and CMV-seropositive.

The chain links TRBV28 to TRBJ2-7; TRBD1 matches 9 bases. The germline V gene encodes CDR1 MDHEN and CDR2 SYDVKM. J was trimmed by 3 bases and V by 2 bases; bases with no gene match: 8. CDR3 length equals 16 residues. As DNA, the CDR3 is TGTGCCAGCAGTTTACCAGCGGGACAGGGAAACTACGAGCAGTACTTC. Protein sequence: CASSLPAGQGNYEQYF.

The chain employs TRBV28 and TRBJ1-1; 8 nucleotides agree with TRBD1. The CDR3 extends over 14 amino acids. The ends lost 3 bases at V and 11 bases at J; junction bases unmatched: 11. Germline CDR1 reads MDHEN; CDR2 reads SYDVKM. Here the CDR3 DNA reads TGTGCCAGCAGTTTTTGGGACAGGCCCACTGGGGCTTTCTTT. It yields the protein CASSFWDRPTGAFF. The full variable domain, with the rest looked up from reference TRBV28 and TRBJ1-1, is DVKVTQSSRYLVKRTGEKVFLECVQDMDHENMFWYRQDPGLGLRLIYFSYDVKMKEKGDIPEGYSVSREKKERFSLILESASTNQTSMYLCASSFWDRPTGAFFGQGTRLTVV.

The J gene is TRBJ1-2, the V gene TRBV28, with TRBD1 matching 10 bases. Germline V gives CDR1 MDHEN, CDR2 SYDVKM. V trimming: 7 bases; J trimming: 6 bases; junction bases outside the gene matches: 2. There are 12 residues in the CDR3. Here the CDR3 DNA reads TGTGCCAGCACGACAGGGGGCGATGGCTACACCTTC. Residues: CASTTGGDGYTF.

J is TRBJ1-3 and V is TRBV19; perhaps TRBD1 as D (5 bases). Germline V lookup: CDR1 LNHDA, CDR2 SQIVND (reference sequence). The V and J ends lost 6 bases and 0 bases respectively, with 18 bases between them. The CDR3 sequence is 17 residues long. CDR3 in amino acids: CASRRHTGGSSGNTIYF. The DNA for the CDR3 is TGTGCCAGTAGAAGACACACCGGGGGGTCCTCTGGAAACACCATATATTTT.

The gene calls are TRBV27 and TRBJ1-3, with 7 bases lining up with TRBD1. J was trimmed by 2 bases and V by 4 bases; bases with no gene match: 5. CDR1 is MNHEY and CDR2 is SMNVEV in the germline V gene (reference sequence). The CDR3 has 15 residues. This chain's CDR3 is CASSSQGWAGNTIYF. The CDR3 bases are TGTGCCAGCAGTTCACAGGGGTGGGCTGGAAACACCATATATTTT.

This clone was detected only a few times. The chain couples TRBV5-1 to TRBJ2-1; TRBD2 matches 12 bases. The CDR3 contains 15 residues. The germline gives CDR1 SGHRS, CDR2 YFSETQ. Trimming at V came to 6 bases and at J to 5 bases, leaving 6 bases not matched to a gene. As DNA, the CDR3 is TGCGCCAGCACCCTAACTAGCGGGGGGCACAATGAGCAGTTCTTC. Translation gives CASTLTSGGHNEQFF.

As concerns this clone: Within the sample, other DNA sequences also encode this same CDR3. This chain connects TRBV7-9 to TRBJ1-1; D is unclear. Trimming cost V 2 bases and J 2 bases, with 6 bases left between them. Germline-derived CDR1 and CDR2 are SEHNR and FQNEAQ (reference sequence). The CDR3 is 13 amino acids. The CDR3 loop reads CASSLQVNTEAFF. DNA for the CDR3: TGTGCCAGCAGCTTACAGGTTAACACTGAAGCTTTCTTT. Looking up the rest from reference TRBV7-9 and TRBJ1-1 gives the full variable domain: DTGVSQNPRHKITKRGQNVTFRCDPISEHNRLYWYRQTLGQGPEFLTYFQNEAQLEKSRLLSDRFSAERPKGSFSTLEIQRTEQGDSAMYLCASSLQVNTEAFFGQGTRLTVV.

The V call is TRBV30, the J call TRBJ1-1; possible D gene TRBD1, 5 bases. CDR3 size: 12 residues. V lost 2 bases and J lost 6, with 10 bases in between. Germline values: CDR1 GTSNPN, CDR2 SVGIG (reference sequence). CDR3 in amino acids: CAWSTGIAEAFF. In nucleotides, the CDR3 is TGTGCCTGGAGTACAGGTATCGCTGAAGCTTTCTTT.

This rearrangement joins TRBV23-1 to TRBJ2-3; TRBD2 agrees at 11 bases. TRBV23-1 is an ORF for which the function is uncertain. The CDR3 is 17 residues long. Germline trimming cut 3 bases from V and 0 bases from J; bases unmatched to any gene: 5. The chain's CDR3 is CASSHGTSGSSTDTQYF. CDR3 coding DNA: TGCGCCAGCAGTCACGGGACTAGCGGATCTAGCACAGATACGCAGTATTTT.

The V gene is TRBV29-1, the J gene TRBJ2-3; D may be TRBD1 (6 bases). The germline V gene has CDR1 SQVTM and CDR2 ANQGSEA. This CDR3 comprises 13 residues. Trimming took 6 bases from V and 6 from J, leaving 16 bases between them. This chain's CDR3 is CSVAKQGGDTQYF. DNA of the CDR3: TGCAGCGTAGCAAAACAGGGTGGGGATACGCAGTATTTT.

For this clone: One end of the junction is discordant with germline, which a read error may explain. The chain recombines TRBV6-1 with TRBJ1-1, with D perhaps matching TRBD1 (6 bases). Germline V gives CDR1 MNHNS, CDR2 SASEGT. This CDR3 region has 12 residues. The CDR3 loop is CARRQVNTEAFF. Written as DNA, the CDR3 is TGTGCCCGCAGACAGGTAAACACTGAAGCTTTCTTT.

The V and J genes are TRBV11-2 and TRBJ2-7, with D perhaps matching TRBD1 (5 bases). The germline CDR1 and CDR2 sequences are SGHAT and FQNNGV. This CDR3 has 13 amino acids. V lost 2 bases to trimming and J lost 5 bases, with 10 bases between them. CDR3 in amino acids: CASSLQGFHEQYF. CDR3 nucleotides: TGTGCCAGCAGCTTACAGGGATTCCACGAGCAGTACTTC.

V is TRBV28 and J is TRBJ2-3, with D possibly matching TRBD1 (6 bases). Trimming left V 2 bases short and J 1 base short, with 10 bases between. This CDR3 has 15 residues. Germline values: CDR1 MDHEN, CDR2 SYDVKM. CDR3 sequence reads: CASSLPGQRTDTQYF. The CDR3 nucleotides read TGTGCCAGCAGTTTACCGGGACAACGCACAGATACGCAGTATTTT.

CDR3 sequence reads: CASRGVGPDGYTF. DNA for the CDR3: TGCGCCAGCCGGGGGGTTGGACCCGATGGCTACACCTTC. The chain is built from TRBV10-2 and TRBJ1-2, with TRBD1 as a possible D gene (5 bases). Germline V gives CDR1 WSHSY, CDR2 SAAADI. The V gene lost 8 bases and the J gene lost 6 bases, with 16 bases spanning the gap. CDR3 length: 13 amino acids.

The chain joins TRBV9 to TRBJ1-4, with D perhaps TRBD1 (5 bases). The germline V gene encodes CDR1 SGDLS and CDR2 YYNGEE. V dropped 2 bases and J dropped 3 bases, with 14 bases sitting between them. CDR3 length: 16 residues. The DNA of the CDR3 is TGTGCCAGCAGCGTGGGGGGATCCGGGGCTAATGAAAAACTGTTTTTT. As protein: CASSVGGSGANEKLFF.

V and J are TRBV2 and TRBJ2-5, with a weak D call TRBD2 (6 bases). The J call is doubtful: the DNA matches TRBJ2-7 better. The CDR3 consists of 14 residues. Germline CDR1 is SNHLY and CDR2 is FYNNEI. The CDR3 reads CASSEGGTAYEQYF. The CDR3 DNA reads TGTGCCAGCAGTGAAGGCGGGACTGCCTACGAGCAGTACTTC.

This clone was seen more than once but under ten times. The J gene is TRBJ1-2, the V gene TRBV19, with a possible D match to TRBD1 (6 bases). The V and J ends lost 7 bases and 2 bases respectively, with 11 bases between them. Per germline, CDR1 LNHDA and CDR2 SQIVND (reference sequence). The CDR3 is 13 residues long. This CDR3 is CASTLGANYGYTF. CDR3 DNA: TGTGCCAGTACCCTGGGGGCGAACTATGGCTACACCTTC.

This chain's CDR3 is CASRVLAGTTYEQYF. The CDR3 nucleotides are TGCGCCAGCAGGGTCCTAGCGGGAACCACCTACGAGCAGTACTTC. V and J are TRBV10-2 and TRBJ2-7; 9 bases map to TRBD2. The CDR3 consists of 15 residues. The J segment lost 2 bases and the V segment lost 6 bases, leaving 8 bases of the junction unmatched. In germline, CDR1 is WSHSY, CDR2 SAAADI.